This T cell receptor (beta chain) was sequenced in a study of PD-L1 blockade in urothelial cancer. Study summary: Administration of atezolizumab to patients began in the mid-2010s, at 1,200 mg intravenously every 3 weeks. T cells were recovered from blood samples at a median of around 150,000. Men with urothelial cancer arising in the bladder made up most of the 29 patients.

Assay used: immunoSEQ multiplex PCR; TCRdb lists only in-frame clones, some missing. The sample holds about 81,000 clones, more than 70% seen once. The ends lost 5 bases at V and 6 bases at J; junction bases unmatched: 2. Germline loops: CDR1 SGHTA, CDR2 FQGTGA. The CDR3 has 13 amino acids. Time point meaning: pretreatment peripheral blood. Locally advanced or metastatic urothelial carcinoma was present in patients. This sequence joins TRBV7-3 and TRBJ1-2, with TRBD1 matching 11 bases. Sequencing used PBMCs, obtained around atezolizumab (anti-PD-L1) treatment. This TCR derives from a woman aged 80 or over with urothelial cancer. In nucleotides, the CDR3 is TGTGCCAGCAGCCAGGACAGGGGGCATGGCTACACCTTC. It codes for CASSQDRGHGYTF. The full variable domain, its missing parts supplied by reference TRBV7-3 and TRBJ1-2, is GAGVSQTPSNKVTEKGKYVELRCDPISGHTALYWYRQSLGQGPEFLIYFQGTGAADDSGLPNDRFFAVRPEGSVSTLKIQRTERGDSAVYLCASSQDRGHGYTFGSGTRLTVV.